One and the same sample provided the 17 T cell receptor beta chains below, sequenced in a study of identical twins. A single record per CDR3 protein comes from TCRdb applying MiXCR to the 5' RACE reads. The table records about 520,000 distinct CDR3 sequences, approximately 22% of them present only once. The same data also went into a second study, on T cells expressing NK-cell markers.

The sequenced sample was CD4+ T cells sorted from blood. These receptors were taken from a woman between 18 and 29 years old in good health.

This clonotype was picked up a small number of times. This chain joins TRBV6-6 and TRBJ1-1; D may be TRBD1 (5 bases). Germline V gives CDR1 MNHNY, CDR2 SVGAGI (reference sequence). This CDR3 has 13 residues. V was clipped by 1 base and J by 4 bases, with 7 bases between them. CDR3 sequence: CASSYFDSTEAFF. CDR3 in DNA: TGTGCCAGCAGTTACTTCGACAGCACTGAAGCTTTCTTT.

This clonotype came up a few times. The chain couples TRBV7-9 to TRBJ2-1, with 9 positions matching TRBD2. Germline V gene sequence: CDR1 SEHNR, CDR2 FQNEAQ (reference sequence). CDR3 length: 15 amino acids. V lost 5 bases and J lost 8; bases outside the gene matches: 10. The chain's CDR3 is CASSLLGLAGDEQFF. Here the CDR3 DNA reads TGTGCCAGCAGCCTCTTGGGACTAGCCGGAGATGAGCAGTTCTTC.

This CDR3 reads CSAGPARGSTDTQYF. DNA of the CDR3: TGCAGTGCTGGCCCGGCCCGGGGAAGCACAGATACGCAGTATTTT. The V call is TRBV20-1, the J call TRBJ2-3, with D possibly matching TRBD2 (5 bases). The V end was cut by 5 bases, the J end by 0 bases, with 15 bases between. The V gene's germline CDR1 is DFQATT and CDR2 SNEGSKA (reference sequence). The CDR3 length is 15 residues.

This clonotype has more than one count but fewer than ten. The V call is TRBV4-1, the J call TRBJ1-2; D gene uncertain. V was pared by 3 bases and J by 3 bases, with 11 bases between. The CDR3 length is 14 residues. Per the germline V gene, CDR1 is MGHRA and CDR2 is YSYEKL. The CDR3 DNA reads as TGCGCCAGCAGCCATTTCGGACGGGACTATGGCTACACCTTC. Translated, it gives CASSHFGRDYGYTF.

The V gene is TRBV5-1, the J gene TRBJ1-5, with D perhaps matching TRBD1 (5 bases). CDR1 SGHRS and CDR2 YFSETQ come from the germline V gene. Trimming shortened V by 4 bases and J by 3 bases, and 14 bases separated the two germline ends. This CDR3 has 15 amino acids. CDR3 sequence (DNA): TGCGCCAGCAGCCCGGGACTTTATAACAATCAGCCCCAGCATTTT. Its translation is CASSPGLYNNQPQHF.

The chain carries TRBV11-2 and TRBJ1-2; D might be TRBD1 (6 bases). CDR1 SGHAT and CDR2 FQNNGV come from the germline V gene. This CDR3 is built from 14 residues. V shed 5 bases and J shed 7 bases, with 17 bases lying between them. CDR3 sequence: CASSPEWGGGGYTF. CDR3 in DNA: TGTGCCAGCAGCCCCGAGTGGGGGGGCGGTGGCTACACCTTC.

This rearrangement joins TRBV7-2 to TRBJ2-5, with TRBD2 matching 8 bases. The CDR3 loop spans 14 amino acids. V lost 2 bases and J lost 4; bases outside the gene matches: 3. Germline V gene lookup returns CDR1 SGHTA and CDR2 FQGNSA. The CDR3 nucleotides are TGTGCCAGCAGCTTAACTGCGGGGGGAGAGACCCAGTACTTC. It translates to CASSLTAGGETQYF.

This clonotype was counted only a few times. The CDR3: CASSLVTLADSTDTQYF. In nucleotides, the CDR3 is TGCGCCAGCAGCTTGGTGACACTAGCGGACAGCACAGATACGCAGTATTTT. V gene TRBV5-1 combines with J gene TRBJ2-3; 8 bases are shared with TRBD2. The CDR3 sequence is 17 residues long. The V gene's germline CDR1 is SGHRS and CDR2 YFSETQ. Trimming removed 0 bases from V and 0 bases from J; junction bases left unmatched: 6. The full variable domain, completed using reference TRBV5-1 and TRBJ2-3, is KAGVTQTPRYLIKTRGQQVTLSCSPISGHRSVSWYQQTPGQGLQFLFEYFSETQRNKGNFPGRFSGRQFSNSRSEMNVSTLELGDSALYLCASSLVTLADSTDTQYFGPGTRLTVL.

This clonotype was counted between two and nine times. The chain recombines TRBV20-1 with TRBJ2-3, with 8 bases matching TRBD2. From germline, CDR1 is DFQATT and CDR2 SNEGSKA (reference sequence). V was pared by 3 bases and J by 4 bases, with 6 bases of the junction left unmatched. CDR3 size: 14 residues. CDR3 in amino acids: CSASTGGIADTQYF. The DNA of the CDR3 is TGCAGTGCTAGTACGGGAGGGATCGCAGATACGCAGTATTTT.

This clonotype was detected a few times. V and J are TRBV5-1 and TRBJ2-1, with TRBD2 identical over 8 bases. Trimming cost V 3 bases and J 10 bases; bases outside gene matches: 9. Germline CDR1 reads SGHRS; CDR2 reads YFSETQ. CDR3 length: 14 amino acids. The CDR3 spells CASSWGTSGFEQFF. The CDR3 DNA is TGCGCCAGCAGCTGGGGGACTAGTGGATTCGAGCAGTTCTTC.

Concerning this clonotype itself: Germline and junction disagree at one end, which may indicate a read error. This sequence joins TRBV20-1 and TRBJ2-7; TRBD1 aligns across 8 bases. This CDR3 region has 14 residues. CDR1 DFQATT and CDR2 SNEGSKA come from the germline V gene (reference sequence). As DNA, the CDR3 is TGCGGTGCCGCCATACGACAGGGGAGGAACGAGCAGTACTTC. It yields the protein CGAAIRQGRNEQYF.

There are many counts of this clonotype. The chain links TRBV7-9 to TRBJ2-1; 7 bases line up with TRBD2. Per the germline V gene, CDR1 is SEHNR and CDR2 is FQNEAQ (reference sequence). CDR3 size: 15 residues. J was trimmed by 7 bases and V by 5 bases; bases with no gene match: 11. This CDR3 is CASSLTGLGANEQFF. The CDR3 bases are TGTGCCAGCAGCCTAACCGGACTAGGGGCGAATGAGCAGTTCTTC.

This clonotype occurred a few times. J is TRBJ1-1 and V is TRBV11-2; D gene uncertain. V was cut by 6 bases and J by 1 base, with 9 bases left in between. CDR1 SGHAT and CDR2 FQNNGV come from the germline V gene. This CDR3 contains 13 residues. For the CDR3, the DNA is TGTGCCAGCAGGATCCGGGAGAACACTGAAGCTTTCTTT. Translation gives CASRIRENTEAFF.

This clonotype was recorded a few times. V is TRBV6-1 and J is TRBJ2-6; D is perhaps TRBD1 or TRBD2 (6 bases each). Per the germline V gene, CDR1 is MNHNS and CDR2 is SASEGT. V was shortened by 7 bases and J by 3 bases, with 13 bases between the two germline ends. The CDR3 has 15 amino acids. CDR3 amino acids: CASTVGGYGANVLTF. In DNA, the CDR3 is TGTGCCAGCACCGTAGGGGGGTATGGGGCCAACGTCCTGACTTTC.

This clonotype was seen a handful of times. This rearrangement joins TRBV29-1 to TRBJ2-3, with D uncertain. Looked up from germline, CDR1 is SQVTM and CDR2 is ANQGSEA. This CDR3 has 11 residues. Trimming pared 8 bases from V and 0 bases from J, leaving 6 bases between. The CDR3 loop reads CSLVSTDTQYF. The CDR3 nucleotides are TGCAGCCTAGTAAGCACAGATACGCAGTATTTT.

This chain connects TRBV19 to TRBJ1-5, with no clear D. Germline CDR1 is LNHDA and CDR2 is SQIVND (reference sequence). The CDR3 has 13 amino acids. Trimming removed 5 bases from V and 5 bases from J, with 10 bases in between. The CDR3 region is CASSPFLDQPQHF. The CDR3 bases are TGTGCCAGTAGTCCGTTTTTGGATCAGCCCCAGCATTTT.

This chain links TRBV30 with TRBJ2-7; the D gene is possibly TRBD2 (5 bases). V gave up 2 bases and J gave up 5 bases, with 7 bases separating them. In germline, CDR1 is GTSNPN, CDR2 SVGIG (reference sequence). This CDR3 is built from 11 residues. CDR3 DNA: TGTGCCTGGAGTCGAGGGAACGAGCAGTACTTC. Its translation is CAWSRGNEQYF.